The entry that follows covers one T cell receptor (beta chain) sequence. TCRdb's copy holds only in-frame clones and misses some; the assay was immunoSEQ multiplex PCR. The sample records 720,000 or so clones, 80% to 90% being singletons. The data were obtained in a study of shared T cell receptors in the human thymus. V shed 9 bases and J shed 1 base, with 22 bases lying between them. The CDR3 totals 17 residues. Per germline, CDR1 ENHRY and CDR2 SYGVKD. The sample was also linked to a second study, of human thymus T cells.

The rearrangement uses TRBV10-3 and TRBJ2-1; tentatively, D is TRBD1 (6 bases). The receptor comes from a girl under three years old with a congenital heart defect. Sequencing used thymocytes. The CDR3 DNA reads TGTGCCATTAAACCTGGGACACCCCGTTTATCCTACAATGAGCAGTTCTTC. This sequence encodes CAIKPGTPRLSYNEQFF.